This T cell receptor (beta chain) was observed in a study of CD8 T cells in Susac syndrome (dated by TCRdb to the late 2010s). Study-level background: Repertoire sequencing was used to test whether CD8+ T cell activation and differentiation in Susac syndrome was antigen driven. The study compared CD8+ T cell repertoire clonality among roughly eleven healthy donors, roughly 14 Susac syndrome patients and 15 multiple sclerosis patients. The investigation overall reported the following: The number of individuals in the TCR sequencing and HLA analysis was acknowledged as relatively small.

Unmatched junction bases come to 5, with V trimmed by 6 bases and J by 2 bases. Including cysteine and phenylalanine, the CDR3 has 15 amino acids. Solely the CDR3 DNA is kept, with 45 bases framed from the first base. CDR1 LNHDA and CDR2 SQIVND were looked up in the germline V gene (reference sequence). Peripheral blood CD8+ and CD4+ T cells from healthy donors, Susac syndrome patients and multiple sclerosis patients were profiled using high-throughput TCR beta sequencing. The multiple sclerosis controls were treatment-naive patients who had stable or active relapsing-remitting disease and met the revised McDonald criteria. Bulk CD8+ and CD4+ T cells were purified by magnetic negative isolation, while CD8+ TEMRA cells were enriched using FACS. Blood was drawn into EDTA tubes, processed within 24 hours, and PBMCs were isolated by density gradient centrifugation. PBMCs destined for TCR sequencing were cryopreserved in liquid nitrogen and later thawed in a 37 °C water bath. The sorted or isolated CD4+, CD8+ and CD8+ TEMRA cells had a purity of 90% or higher.

For this clonotype: Its antigen is not yet known. Base qualities are not provided; no much larger clone lies one nucleotide away.

RNA was extracted using the RNeasy kit, and about 0.45 to 1 ug of the RNA was reverse transcribed with random hexamers. The immunoSEQ multiplex PCR assay, covering 54 Vbeta and 13 Jbeta segments, was used to amplify TCR beta CDR3 regions. PCR amplification bias was corrected by using a synthetic template baseline for primer optimization and computational correction. As for the original processing: Only productive sequences were kept, with reads annotated to V, D and J genes according to IMGT and analyzed in immunoSEQ Analyzer. Clonality was calculated as one minus the Shannon entropy normalized by log2 of the number of productive unique sequences. For each patient and control, public and private clones were evaluated within the 100 most prevalent clones. A clone was defined as Susac-specific if it was absent from the healthy and MS cohorts, from approximately 980 published viral clones and from other ImmuneACCESS disease sequences. In-frame beta chains were kept once TCRdb had trimmed the public reads at Q25 with fastp and called clones with MiXCR. Entries are consolidated by CDR3 protein sequence, retaining the most common genes and DNA. TCRdb's processing, not the authors' own work, is the source of the V and J calls. This sample gives approximately 120,000 distinct CDR3 sequences in total; approximately 95% of them show up just once. In total, the top ten clones hold around 0.3% of the sample.

The sequence derives from a human donor with multiple sclerosis. This chain joins TRBV19 to TRBJ1-3, with 9 junctional bases fitting TRBD1. The sample comprised CD8+ T cells from PBMCs. DNA sequence: TGTGCCAGTAGCGCCGGGACAGGGACTGGAAACACCATATATTTT. Its coded protein is CASSAGTGTGNTIYF.